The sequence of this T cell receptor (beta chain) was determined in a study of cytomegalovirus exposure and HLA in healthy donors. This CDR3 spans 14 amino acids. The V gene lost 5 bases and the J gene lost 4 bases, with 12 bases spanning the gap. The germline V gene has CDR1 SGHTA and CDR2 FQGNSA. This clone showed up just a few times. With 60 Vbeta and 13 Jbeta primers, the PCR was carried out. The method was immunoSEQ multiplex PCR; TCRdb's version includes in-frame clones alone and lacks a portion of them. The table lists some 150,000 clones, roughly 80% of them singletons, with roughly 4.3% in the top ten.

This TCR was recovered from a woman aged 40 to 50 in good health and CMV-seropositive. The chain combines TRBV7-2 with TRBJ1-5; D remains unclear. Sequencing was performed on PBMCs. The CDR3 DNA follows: TGTGCCAGCAGCCTACTCGGGTATAATCAGCCCCAGCATTTT. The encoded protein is CASSLLGYNQPQHF.